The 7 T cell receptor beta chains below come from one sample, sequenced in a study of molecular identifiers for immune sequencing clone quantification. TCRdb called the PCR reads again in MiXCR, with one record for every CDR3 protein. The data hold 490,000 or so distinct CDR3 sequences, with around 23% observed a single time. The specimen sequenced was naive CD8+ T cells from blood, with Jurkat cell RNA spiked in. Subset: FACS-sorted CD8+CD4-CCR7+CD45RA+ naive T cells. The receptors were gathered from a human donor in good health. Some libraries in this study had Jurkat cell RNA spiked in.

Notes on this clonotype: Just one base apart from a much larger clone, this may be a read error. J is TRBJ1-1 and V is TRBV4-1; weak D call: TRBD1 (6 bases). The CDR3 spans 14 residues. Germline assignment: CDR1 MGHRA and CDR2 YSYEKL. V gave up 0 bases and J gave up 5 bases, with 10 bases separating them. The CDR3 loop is CASSQERGGTEAFF. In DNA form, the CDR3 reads TGCGCCAGCAGCCAAGAGAGGGGGGGGACTGAAGCTTTCTTT.

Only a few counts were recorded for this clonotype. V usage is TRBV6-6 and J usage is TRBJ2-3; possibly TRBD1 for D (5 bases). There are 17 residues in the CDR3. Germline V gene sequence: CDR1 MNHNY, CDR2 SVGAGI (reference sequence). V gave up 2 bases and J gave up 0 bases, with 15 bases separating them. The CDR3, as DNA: TGTGCCAGCAGTTACATGGGTCAGGGCCGCAGCACAGATACGCAGTATTTT. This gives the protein CASSYMGQGRSTDTQYF.

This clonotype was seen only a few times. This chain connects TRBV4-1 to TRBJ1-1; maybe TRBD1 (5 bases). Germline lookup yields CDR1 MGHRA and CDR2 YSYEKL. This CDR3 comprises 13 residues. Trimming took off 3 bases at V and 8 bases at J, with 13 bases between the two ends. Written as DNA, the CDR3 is TGCGCCAGCAGCCATGGGGCAAGGGGCGAAGCTTTCTTT. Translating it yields CASSHGARGEAFF.

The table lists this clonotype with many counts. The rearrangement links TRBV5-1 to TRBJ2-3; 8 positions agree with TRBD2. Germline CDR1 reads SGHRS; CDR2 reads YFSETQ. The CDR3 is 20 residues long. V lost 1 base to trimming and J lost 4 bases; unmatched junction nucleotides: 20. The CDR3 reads CASSLPRNGSGAASADTQYF. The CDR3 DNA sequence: TGCGCCAGCAGCTTGCCCAGGAATGGTAGCGGGGCAGCAAGTGCAGATACGCAGTATTTT.

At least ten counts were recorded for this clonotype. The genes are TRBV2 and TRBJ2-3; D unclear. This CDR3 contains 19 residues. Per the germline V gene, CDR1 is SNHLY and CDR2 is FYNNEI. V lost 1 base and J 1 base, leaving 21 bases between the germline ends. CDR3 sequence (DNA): TGTGCCAGCAGTGAAGTTGGTACGGAAAGGCCTGGGGGCACAGATACGCAGTATTTT. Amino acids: CASSEVGTERPGGTDTQYF.

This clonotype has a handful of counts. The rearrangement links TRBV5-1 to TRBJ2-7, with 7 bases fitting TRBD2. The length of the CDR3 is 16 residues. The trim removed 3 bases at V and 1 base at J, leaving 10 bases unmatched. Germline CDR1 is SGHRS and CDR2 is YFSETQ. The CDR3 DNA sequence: TGCGCCAGCAGCTCACCTGGTTGGGGGGGATCCTACGAGCAGTACTTC. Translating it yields CASSSPGWGGSYEQYF.

The CDR3 nucleotides are TGCAGTGCTTGGACGGCCTTGAACACTGAAGCTTTCTTT. It codes for CSAWTALNTEAFF. The chain carries TRBV20-1 and TRBJ1-1, with unresolved D. Trimming pared 5 bases from V and 0 bases from J, leaving 10 bases between. The germline V gene has CDR1 DFQATT and CDR2 SNEGSKA (reference sequence). CDR3 length equals 13 residues.